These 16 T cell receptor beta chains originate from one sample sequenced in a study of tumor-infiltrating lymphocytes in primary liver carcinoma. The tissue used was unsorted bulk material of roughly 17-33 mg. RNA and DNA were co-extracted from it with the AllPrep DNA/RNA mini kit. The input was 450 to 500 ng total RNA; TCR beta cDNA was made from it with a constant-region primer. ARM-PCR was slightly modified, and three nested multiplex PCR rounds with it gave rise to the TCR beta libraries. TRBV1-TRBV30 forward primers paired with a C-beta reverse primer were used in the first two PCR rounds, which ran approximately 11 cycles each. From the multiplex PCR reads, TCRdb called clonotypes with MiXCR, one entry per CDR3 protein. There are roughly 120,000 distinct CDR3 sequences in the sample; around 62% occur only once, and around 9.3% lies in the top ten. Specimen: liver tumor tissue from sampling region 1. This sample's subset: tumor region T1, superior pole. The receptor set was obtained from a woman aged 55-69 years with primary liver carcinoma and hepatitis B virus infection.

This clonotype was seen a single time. The CDR3 here is CASSLRQGPSNEAFF. CDR3 coding DNA: TGTGCCAGCAGCTTAAGGCAGGGTCCTAGCAATGAAGCTTTCTTT. The chain joins TRBV7-8 to TRBJ1-1; a possible D gene is TRBD1 (5 bases). Trimming took 2 bases from V and 7 from J, leaving 17 bases between them. CDR3 length: 15 residues. Per the germline V gene, CDR1 is SGHVS and CDR2 is FQNEAQ.

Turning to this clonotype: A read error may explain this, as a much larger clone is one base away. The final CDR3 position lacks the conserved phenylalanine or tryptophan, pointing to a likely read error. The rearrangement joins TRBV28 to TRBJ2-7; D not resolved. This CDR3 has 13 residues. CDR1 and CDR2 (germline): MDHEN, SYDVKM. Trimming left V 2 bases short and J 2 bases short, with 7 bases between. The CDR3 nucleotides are TGTGCCAGCAGTTTAGCGGTGACCTACGAGCAGTACCTC. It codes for CASSLAVTYEQYL.

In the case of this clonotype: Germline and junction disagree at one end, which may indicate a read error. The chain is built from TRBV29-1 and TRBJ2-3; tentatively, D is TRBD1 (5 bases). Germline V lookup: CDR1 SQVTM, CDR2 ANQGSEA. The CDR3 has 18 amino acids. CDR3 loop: CSVEALGRVGVGTDMQYF. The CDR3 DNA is TGCAGCGTTGAAGCGTTGGGCAGGGTTGGGGTTGGCACAGATATGCAGTATTTT.

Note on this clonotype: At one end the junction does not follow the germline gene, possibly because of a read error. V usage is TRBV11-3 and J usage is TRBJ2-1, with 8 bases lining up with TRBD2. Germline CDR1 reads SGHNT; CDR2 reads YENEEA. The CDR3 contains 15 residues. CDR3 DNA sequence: TGTGCCAGTAACCCTCGGGGTAGCGGGAACAATGTGCAGTTCTTC. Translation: CASNPRGSGNNVQFF.

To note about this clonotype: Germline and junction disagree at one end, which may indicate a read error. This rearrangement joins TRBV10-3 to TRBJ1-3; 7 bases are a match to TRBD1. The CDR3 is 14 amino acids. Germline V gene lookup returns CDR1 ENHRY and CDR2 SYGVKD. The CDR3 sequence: CAITGGSNENAIYF. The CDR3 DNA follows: TGTGCCATCACAGGGGGGAGTAACGAAAACGCCATATACTTT.

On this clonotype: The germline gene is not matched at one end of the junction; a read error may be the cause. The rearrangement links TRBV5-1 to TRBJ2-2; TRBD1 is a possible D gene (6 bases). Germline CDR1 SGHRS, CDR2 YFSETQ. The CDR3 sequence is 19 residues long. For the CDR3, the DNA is TGCGCCAGCAGCTTGGCCAGGGGCGGAGCGACCCTTATTCCCGGGGAGCTGTTTTTC. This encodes CASSLARGGATLIPGELFF.

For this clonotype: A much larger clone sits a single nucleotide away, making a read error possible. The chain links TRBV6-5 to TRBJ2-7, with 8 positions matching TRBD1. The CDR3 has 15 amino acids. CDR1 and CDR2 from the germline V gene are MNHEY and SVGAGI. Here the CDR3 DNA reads TGTGCCGGCAGTTACAGGACAGGGAAAACCTACGAGCAGTACTTC. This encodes CAGSYRTGKTYEQYF.

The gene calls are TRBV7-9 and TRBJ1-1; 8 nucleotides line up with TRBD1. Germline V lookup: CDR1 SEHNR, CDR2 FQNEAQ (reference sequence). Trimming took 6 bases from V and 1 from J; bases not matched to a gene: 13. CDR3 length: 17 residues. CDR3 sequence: CASSKFSGTGKNTEAFF. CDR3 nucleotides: TGTGCCAGCAGTAAATTCTCCGGGACAGGCAAGAACACTGAAGCTTTCTTT.

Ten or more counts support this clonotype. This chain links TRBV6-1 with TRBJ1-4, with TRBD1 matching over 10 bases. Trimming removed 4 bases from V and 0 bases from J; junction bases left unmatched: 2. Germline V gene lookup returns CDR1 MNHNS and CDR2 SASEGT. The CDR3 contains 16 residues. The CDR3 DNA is TGTGCCAGCAGTGGGGACAGGGGCTCAACTAATGAAAAACTGTTTTTT. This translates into CASSGDRGSTNEKLFF.

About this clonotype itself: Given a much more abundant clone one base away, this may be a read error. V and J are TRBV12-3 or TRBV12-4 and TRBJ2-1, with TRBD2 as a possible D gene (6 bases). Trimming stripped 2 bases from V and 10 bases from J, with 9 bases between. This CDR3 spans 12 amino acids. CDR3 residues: CASSLSAGEQFF. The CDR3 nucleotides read TGTGCCAGCAGTTTATCGGCGGGAGAGCAGTTCTTC.

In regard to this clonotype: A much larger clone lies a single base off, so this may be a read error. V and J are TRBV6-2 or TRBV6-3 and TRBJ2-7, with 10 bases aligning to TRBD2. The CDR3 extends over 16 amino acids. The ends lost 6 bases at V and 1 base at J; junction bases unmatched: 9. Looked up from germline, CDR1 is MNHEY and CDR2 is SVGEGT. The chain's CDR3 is CASRLSTSGLSYEQYF. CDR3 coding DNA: TGTGCCAGCAGACTATCGACTAGCGGGCTTTCCTACGAGCAGTACTTC.

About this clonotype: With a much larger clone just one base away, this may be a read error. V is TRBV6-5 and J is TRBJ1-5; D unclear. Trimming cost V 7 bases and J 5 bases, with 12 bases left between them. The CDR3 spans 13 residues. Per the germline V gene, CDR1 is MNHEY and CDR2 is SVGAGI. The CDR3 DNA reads TGTGCCAGCATAACTGGCCCTGATCAGCCCCAGCATTTT. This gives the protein CASITGPDQPQHF.

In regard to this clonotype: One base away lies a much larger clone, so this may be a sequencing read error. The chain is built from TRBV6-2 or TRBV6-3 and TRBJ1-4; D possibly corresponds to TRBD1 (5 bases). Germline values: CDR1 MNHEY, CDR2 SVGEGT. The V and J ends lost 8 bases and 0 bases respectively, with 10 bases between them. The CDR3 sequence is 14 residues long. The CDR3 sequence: CASRRDATNEKLFF. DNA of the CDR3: TGTGCCAGCCGACGGGACGCAACTAATGAAAAACTGTTTTTT.

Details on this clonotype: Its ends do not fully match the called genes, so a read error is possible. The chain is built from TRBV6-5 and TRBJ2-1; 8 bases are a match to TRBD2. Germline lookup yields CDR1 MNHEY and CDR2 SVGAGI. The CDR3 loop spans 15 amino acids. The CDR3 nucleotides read TGTGCCAGCACTACAGCGGGGGTTTCCTACAGTGAGCAGTTCTTC. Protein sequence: CASTTAGVSYSEQFF.

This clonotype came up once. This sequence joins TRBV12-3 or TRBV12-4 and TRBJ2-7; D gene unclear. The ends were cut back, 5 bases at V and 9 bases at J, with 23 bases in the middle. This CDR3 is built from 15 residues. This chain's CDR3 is CASSGPAIGRGWQYF. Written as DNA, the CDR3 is TGTGCCAGCAGTGGGCCCGCCATTGGCCGTGGTTGGCAGTACTTC.

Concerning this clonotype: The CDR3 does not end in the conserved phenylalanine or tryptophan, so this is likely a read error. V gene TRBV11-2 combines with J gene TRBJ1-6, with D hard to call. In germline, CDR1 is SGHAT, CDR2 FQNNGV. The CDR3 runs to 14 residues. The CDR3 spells CANSFMDDRSPLHC. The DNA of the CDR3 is TGTGCCAACAGCTTTATGGATGACCGTTCACCCCTCCACTGT.